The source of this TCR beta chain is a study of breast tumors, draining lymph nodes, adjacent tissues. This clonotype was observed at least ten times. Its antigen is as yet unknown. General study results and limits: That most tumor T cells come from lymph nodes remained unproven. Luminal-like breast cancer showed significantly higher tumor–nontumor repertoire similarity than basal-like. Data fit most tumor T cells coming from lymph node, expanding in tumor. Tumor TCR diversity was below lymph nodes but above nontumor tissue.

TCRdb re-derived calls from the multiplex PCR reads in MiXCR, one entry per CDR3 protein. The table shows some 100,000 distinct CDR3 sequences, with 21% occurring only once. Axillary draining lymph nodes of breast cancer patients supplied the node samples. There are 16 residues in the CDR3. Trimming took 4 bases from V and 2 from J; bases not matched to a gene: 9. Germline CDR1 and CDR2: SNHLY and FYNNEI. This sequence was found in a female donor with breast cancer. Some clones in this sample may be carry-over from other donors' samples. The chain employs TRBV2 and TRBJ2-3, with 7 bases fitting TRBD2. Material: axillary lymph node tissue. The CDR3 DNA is TGTGCCAGCAGTGCCCTCCCTAGCGGTTACACAGATACGCAGTATTTT. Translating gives CASSALPSGYTDTQYF.